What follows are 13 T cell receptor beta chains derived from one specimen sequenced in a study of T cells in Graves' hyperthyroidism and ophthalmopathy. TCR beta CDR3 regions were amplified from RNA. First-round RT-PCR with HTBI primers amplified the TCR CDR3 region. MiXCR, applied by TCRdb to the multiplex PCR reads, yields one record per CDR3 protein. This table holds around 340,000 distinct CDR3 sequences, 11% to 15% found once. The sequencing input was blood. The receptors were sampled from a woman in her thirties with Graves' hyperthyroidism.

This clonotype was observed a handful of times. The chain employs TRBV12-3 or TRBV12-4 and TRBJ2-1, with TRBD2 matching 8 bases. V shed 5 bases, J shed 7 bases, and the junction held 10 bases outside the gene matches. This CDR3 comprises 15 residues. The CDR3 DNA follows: TGTGCCAGCAGTCCAAGGATTAGCGGGACGAATGAGCAGTTCTTC. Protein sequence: CASSPRISGTNEQFF.

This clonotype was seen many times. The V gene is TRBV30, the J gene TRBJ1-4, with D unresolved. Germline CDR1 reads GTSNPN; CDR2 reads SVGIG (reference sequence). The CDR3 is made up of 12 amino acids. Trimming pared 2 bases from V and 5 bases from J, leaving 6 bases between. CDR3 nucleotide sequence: TGTGCCTGGAGTCCCGGGAATGAAAAACTGTTTTTT. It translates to CAWSPGNEKLFF.

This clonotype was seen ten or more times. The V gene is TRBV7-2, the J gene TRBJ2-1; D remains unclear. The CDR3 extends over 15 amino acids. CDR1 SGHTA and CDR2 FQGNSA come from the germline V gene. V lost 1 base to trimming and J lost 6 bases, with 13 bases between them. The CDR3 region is CASSLEGPSTNEQFF. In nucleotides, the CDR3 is TGTGCCAGCAGCTTAGAGGGTCCATCAACCAATGAGCAGTTCTTC. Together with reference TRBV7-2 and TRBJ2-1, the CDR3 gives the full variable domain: GAGVSQSPSNKVTEKGKDVELRCDPISGHTALYWYRQSLGQGLEFLIYFQGNSAPDKSGLPSDRFSAERTGGSVSTLTIQRTQQEDSAVYLCASSLEGPSTNEQFFGPGTRLTVL.

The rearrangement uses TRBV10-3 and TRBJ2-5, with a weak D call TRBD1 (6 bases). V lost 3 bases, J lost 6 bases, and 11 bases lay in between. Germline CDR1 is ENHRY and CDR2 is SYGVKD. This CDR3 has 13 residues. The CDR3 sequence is CAISDTGKQTQYF. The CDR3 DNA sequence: TGTGCCATCAGTGATACAGGGAAGCAGACCCAGTACTTC.

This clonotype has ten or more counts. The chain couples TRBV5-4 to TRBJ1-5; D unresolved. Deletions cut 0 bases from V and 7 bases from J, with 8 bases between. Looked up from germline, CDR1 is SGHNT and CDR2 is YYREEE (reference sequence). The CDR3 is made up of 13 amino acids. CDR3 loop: CASSLDMGQPQHF. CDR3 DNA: TGTGCCAGCAGCTTGGATATGGGACAGCCCCAGCATTTT.

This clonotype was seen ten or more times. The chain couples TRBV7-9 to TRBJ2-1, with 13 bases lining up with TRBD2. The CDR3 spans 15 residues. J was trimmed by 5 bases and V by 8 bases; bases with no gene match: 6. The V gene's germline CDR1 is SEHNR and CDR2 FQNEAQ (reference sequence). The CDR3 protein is CASGPGTSGNNEQFF. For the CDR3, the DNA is TGTGCCAGCGGGCCTGGGACTAGCGGGAACAATGAGCAGTTCTTC.

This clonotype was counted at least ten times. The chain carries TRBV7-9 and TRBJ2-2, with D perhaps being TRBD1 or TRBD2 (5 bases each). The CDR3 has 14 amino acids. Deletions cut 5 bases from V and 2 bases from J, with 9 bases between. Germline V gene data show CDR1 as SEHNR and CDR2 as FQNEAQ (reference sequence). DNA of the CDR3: TGTGCCAGCAGCGGGGACGGAAACACCGGGGAGCTGTTTTTT. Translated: CASSGDGNTGELFF.

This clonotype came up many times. CDR3 loop: CSARAAGQENTGELFF. DNA for the CDR3: TGCAGTGCTAGAGCCGCGGGACAAGAGAACACCGGGGAGCTGTTTTTT. The V and J genes are TRBV20-1 and TRBJ2-2; D may match TRBD1 or TRBD2 (6 bases each). V lost 1 base and J 1 base, leaving 13 bases between the germline ends. Germline V gene data show CDR1 as DFQATT and CDR2 as SNEGSKA (reference sequence). The CDR3 loop spans 16 amino acids.

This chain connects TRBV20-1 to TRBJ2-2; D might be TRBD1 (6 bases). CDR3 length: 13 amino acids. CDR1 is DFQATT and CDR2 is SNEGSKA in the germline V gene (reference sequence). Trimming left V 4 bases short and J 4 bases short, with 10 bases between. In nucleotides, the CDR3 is TGCAGTGCTACCGACAGGCCCACCGGGGAGCTGTTTTTT. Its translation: CSATDRPTGELFF.

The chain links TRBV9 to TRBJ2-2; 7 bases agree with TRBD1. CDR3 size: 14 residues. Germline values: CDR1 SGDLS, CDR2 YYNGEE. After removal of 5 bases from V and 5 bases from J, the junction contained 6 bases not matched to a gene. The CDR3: CASSRTTGTGELFF. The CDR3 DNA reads TGTGCCAGCAGTCGTACGACAGGGACCGGGGAGCTGTTTTTT.

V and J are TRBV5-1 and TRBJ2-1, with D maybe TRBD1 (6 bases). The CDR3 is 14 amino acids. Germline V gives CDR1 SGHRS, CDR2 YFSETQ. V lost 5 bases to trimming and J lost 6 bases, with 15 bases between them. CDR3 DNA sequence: TGCGCCAGCAGTCAGGGACAAGGATCCAATGAGCAGTTCTTC. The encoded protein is CASSQGQGSNEQFF.

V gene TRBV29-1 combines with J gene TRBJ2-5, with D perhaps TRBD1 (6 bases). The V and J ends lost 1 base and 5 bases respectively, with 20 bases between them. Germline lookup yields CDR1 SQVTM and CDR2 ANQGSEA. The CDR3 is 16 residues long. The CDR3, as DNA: TGCAGCGTTGAAGCTCGTAGGCCAGGGGCGAGGGAGACCCAGTACTTC. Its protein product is CSVEARRPGARETQYF.

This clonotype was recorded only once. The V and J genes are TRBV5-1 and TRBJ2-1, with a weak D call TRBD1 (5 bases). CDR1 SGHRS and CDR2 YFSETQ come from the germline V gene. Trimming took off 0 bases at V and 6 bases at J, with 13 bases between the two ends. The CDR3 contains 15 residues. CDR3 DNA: TGCGCCAGCAGCTTGGATCCCCTTCAGGGCAATGAGCAGTTCTTC. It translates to CASSLDPLQGNEQFF.